This T cell receptor beta chain was identified in a study of blood T cell repertoires in COVID-19. Looking at the study overall: Whether acute or convalescent, the COVID-19 samples came from the United States, Italy and Spain. The cDNA or gDNA used as material had been derived from T cells, B-cell-depleted T cells, or PBMCs.

This clone was detected only once. Under the authors' procedure: The authors estimated nucleated cell counts from reference gene primer amplification. Produced via immunoSEQ multiplex PCR; TCRdb's table is partial and in-frame only. Clonal size and the V and J genes are those of that table, whereas D and trimming came from the DNA. The sample has 85,000 to 100,000 clones, about nine tenths seen once. The CDR3 contains 14 residues. Deletions cut 6 bases from V and 1 base from J, with 10 bases between. CDR1 is ENHRY, CDR2 SYGVKD, per germline. The specimen sequenced was peripheral blood. This clonotype was obtained from a man in his sixties with acute or convalescent COVID-19. The rearrangement joins TRBV10-3 to TRBJ1-3, with D possibly TRBD1 on 6 matching bases. The CDR3 DNA reads TGTGCCATCAGCGCAGACAGGTCTGGAAACACCATATATTTT. As protein: CAISADRSGNTIYF.